Below, 20 T cell receptor beta chains from the same sample are listed, as sequenced in a study of T cells after yellow fever vaccination (dated by TCRdb to 2018 to 2020). The library was produced with 5' RACE. These reads were obtained on an Illumina HiSeq 2500. In TCRdb, the public reads were trimmed at Q25 with fastp and aligned with MiXCR, with productive beta chains retained. Rows are combined by CDR3 protein, so each entry shows the most common genes and DNA. This sample lists approximately 340,000 distinct CDR3 sequences; 8.7% were detected once. The ten largest clones take up roughly 17% of the sample. This specimen's treatment or condition label, per the study, means: live attenuated yellow fever vaccine strain. The source material was PBMCs, sampled on the day of the first yellow fever vaccination. These receptors originate from a man between 18 and 29 years old who received the YFV17D yellow fever vaccine.

There are many counts of this clonotype. The rearrangement joins TRBV10-3 to TRBJ1-6; 7 bases map to TRBD1. CDR3 size: 13 residues. Losses at the gene ends were 7 bases for V and 7 bases for J; bases not matched to a gene: 4. CDR1 and CDR2 from the germline V gene are ENHRY and SYGVKD. The DNA for the CDR3 is TGTGCCATCACCCAGGGGGAAAATTCACCCCTCCACTTT. This gives the protein CAITQGENSPLHF.

The chain combines TRBV20-1 with TRBJ1-6; no definite D call. Germline CDR1 is DFQATT and CDR2 is SNEGSKA (reference sequence). This CDR3 contains 13 residues. Between the trimmed V and J ends, which lost 0 bases and 14 bases, there was a span of 14 bases. The CDR3 DNA is TGCAGTGCTAGAGATAACGGGATCGTCGCCCTCCACTTT. Amino acid sequence: CSARDNGIVALHF.

The rearrangement joins TRBV5-4 to TRBJ2-3; 15 positions agree with TRBD2. CDR3 size: 17 residues. J gave up 4 bases and V 0 bases, and 3 bases lay outside the gene matches. Germline-derived CDR1 and CDR2 are SGHNT and YYREEE (reference sequence). CDR3 amino acids: CASSLGTSGGASDTQYF. As DNA, the CDR3 is TGTGCCAGCAGCTTGGGGACTAGCGGGGGGGCATCAGATACGCAGTATTTT.

This clonotype was detected many times. At one boundary the junction diverges from the germline segment, which might be a read error. This chain uses TRBV7-2 with TRBJ2-1; the match to TRBD2 covers 10 bases. This CDR3 has 15 amino acids. Per the germline V gene, CDR1 is SGHTA and CDR2 is FQGNSA. In DNA, the CDR3 is TGTGCCAGCAGCGTAGCGGGGGGCCTAGAAAATGAGCAGTTCTTC. This translates into CASSVAGGLENEQFF.

Only one count was recorded for this clonotype. The chain combines TRBV28 with TRBJ2-2, with D unclear. The CDR3 spans 13 residues. Trimming removed 5 bases at V and 5 bases at J, with 9 bases between. The germline CDR1 and CDR2 sequences are MDHEN and SYDVKM. CDR3 bases: TGTGCCAGCAGTGGTCCTCGTACCGGGGAGCTGTTTTTT. Translation gives CASSGPRTGELFF.

This clonotype showed up just a few times. The V call is TRBV9, the J call TRBJ1-5, with a possible D match to TRBD1 (6 bases). The CDR3 spans 14 residues. V was clipped by 4 bases and J by 5 bases, with 13 bases between them. Germline loops: CDR1 SGDLS, CDR2 YYNGEE. The CDR3 loop is CASSQTGWDQPQHF. Written as DNA, the CDR3 is TGTGCCAGCAGCCAGACAGGTTGGGATCAGCCCCAGCATTTT. Looking up the rest from reference TRBV9 and TRBJ1-5 gives the full variable domain: DSGVTQTPKHLITATGQRVTLRCSPRSGDLSVYWYQQSLDQGLQFLIQYYNGEERAKGNILERFSAQQFPDLHSELNLSSLELGDSALYFCASSQTGWDQPQHFGDGTRLSIL.

Only a few counts were recorded for this clonotype. The V and J genes are TRBV5-1 and TRBJ1-3; TRBD1 aligns across 8 bases. The CDR3 runs to 17 residues. Germline trimming cut 4 bases from V and 0 bases from J; bases unmatched to any gene: 9. In germline, CDR1 is SGHRS, CDR2 YFSETQ. The CDR3 region has the DNA TGCGCCAGCAGCGCAGGGACAGGATCCGGCTCTGGAAACACCATATATTTT. Translated: CASSAGTGSGSGNTIYF.

J is TRBJ2-3 and V is TRBV5-1; D possibly corresponds to TRBD2 (7 bases). From germline, CDR1 is SGHRS and CDR2 YFSETQ. Trimming took off 5 bases at V and 4 bases at J, with 17 bases between the two ends. The CDR3 runs 15 residues. CDR3 amino acids: CASSLWGGGADTQYF. As DNA, the CDR3 is TGCGCCAGCAGTCTGTGGGGGGGCGGGGCAGATACGCAGTATTTT.

The chain uses TRBV1 and TRBJ1-5; the listed D gene, TRBD1, was not tested against the DNA. TRBV1 is flagged as a pseudogene. This CDR3 is 15 amino acids long. In nucleotides, the CDR3 is TGCACCAGCAGCGAGACAGCGGGCGAAGGGCAGCCCCAGCATTTT. Its translation is CTSSETAGEGQPQHF.

This clonotype was observed a handful of times. The J gene is TRBJ2-3, the V gene TRBV5-1; a weak D match, TRBD2 (7 bases). Germline V gene lookup returns CDR1 SGHRS and CDR2 YFSETQ. The length of the CDR3 is 17 residues. The V gene lost 5 bases and the J gene lost 6 bases, with 25 bases spanning the gap. CDR3 protein: CASSRRGGGASSDTQYF. The CDR3 DNA follows: TGCGCCAGCAGTCGTAGGGGCGGGGGCGCATCCTCGGATACGCAGTATTTT.

The chain joins TRBV5-1 to TRBJ2-2, with 8 bases identical to TRBD2. The CDR3 sequence is 15 residues long. J was trimmed by 6 bases and V by 2 bases; bases with no gene match: 6. Germline CDR1 is SGHRS and CDR2 is YFSETQ. The DNA of the CDR3 is TGCGCCAGCAGCTTAGGCGGGGGGTTCGCCGGGGAGCTGTTTTTT. Translating gives CASSLGGGFAGELFF.

This chain connects TRBV14 to TRBJ2-1, with D tentatively TRBD1 (6 bases). Trimming shortened V by 3 bases and J by 7 bases, and 22 bases separated the two germline ends. Germline CDR1 is SGHDN and CDR2 is FVKESK. This CDR3 is 17 amino acids long. The CDR3 DNA reads as TGTGCCAGCAGCCAGACGACAGGTAACGTCCGAGATAATGAGCAGTTCTTC. Protein sequence: CASSQTTGNVRDNEQFF.

This chain links TRBV7-2 with TRBJ2-7, with a tentative D call TRBD2 (7 bases). Trimming removed 1 base from V and 7 bases from J, with 20 bases in between. The length of the CDR3 is 16 residues. Per germline, CDR1 SGHTA and CDR2 FQGNSA. The CDR3 DNA sequence: TGTGCCAGCAGCTTAGATTGGGGGGGCAGGGGTGTAGAGCAGTACTTC. This translates into CASSLDWGGRGVEQYF.

With regard to this clonotype: An end of the junction does not agree with germline; a read error may underlie this. This rearrangement joins TRBV6-2 or TRBV6-3 to TRBJ1-2; maybe TRBD1 (6 bases). CDR3 length: 12 amino acids. CDR1 is MNHEY, CDR2 SVGEGT, per germline. In DNA form, the CDR3 reads TGTGCCAGCAGTCACGACTCCCTTTGGACAGTCTTC. Residues: CASSHDSLWTVF.

This clonotype came up many times. The V and J genes are TRBV28 and TRBJ1-2; D might be TRBD1 (5 bases). This CDR3 spans 14 amino acids. V shed 3 bases and J shed 2 bases, with 10 bases lying between them. In germline, CDR1 is MDHEN, CDR2 SYDVKM. DNA for the CDR3: TGTGCCAGCAGTTTGGTAGGGGTGAACTATGGCTACACCTTC. As protein: CASSLVGVNYGYTF.

This clonotype was detected many times. The chain is built from TRBV7-2 and TRBJ2-5; no clear D gene. V lost 2 bases to trimming and J lost 4 bases, with 5 bases between them. This CDR3 spans 12 amino acids. Per the germline V gene, CDR1 is SGHTA and CDR2 is FQGNSA. For the CDR3, the DNA is TGTGCCAGCAGCTTATGGAGAGAGACCCAGTACTTC. As protein: CASSLWRETQYF. The entire variable domain, with the rest obtained from reference TRBV7-2 and TRBJ2-5, is as follows: GAGVSQSPSNKVTEKGKDVELRCDPISGHTALYWYRQSLGQGLEFLIYFQGNSAPDKSGLPSDRFSAERTGGSVSTLTIQRTQQEDSAVYLCASSLWRETQYFGPGTRLLVL.

The sample holds many counts of this clonotype. The chain employs TRBV7-8 and TRBJ2-3; D may be TRBD2 (6 bases). The ends were cut back, 1 base at V and 1 base at J, with 12 bases in the middle. The CDR3 has 16 residues. Looked up from germline, CDR1 is SGHVS and CDR2 is FQNEAQ. The CDR3 region has the DNA TGTGCCAGCAGCTTAGTATGGCCTAGCGGCACAGATACGCAGTATTTT. It translates to CASSLVWPSGTDTQYF.

This clonotype showed up just a few times. This sequence joins TRBV7-2 and TRBJ1-5; the D is unclear. Germline V CDR1 and CDR2: SGHTA, FQGNSA. The V end was cut by 3 bases, the J end by 7 bases, with 4 bases between. CDR3 length: 11 amino acids. CDR3 DNA sequence: TGTGCCAGCAGCTTCGGCCAGCCCCAGCATTTT. Translated, it gives CASSFGQPQHF.

This clonotype has a handful of counts. The chain is built from TRBV4-3 and TRBJ2-4; 7 bases line up with TRBD1. With 4 bases clipped from V and 1 base from J, the junction kept 4 bases outside the gene matches. The CDR3 totals 15 residues. The V gene's germline CDR1 is LGHNA and CDR2 YSLEER. The CDR3 region is CASSRSQGAKNIQYF. Written as DNA, the CDR3 is TGCGCCAGCAGCCGATCACAGGGGGCCAAAAACATTCAGTACTTC.

This clonotype was detected only a few times. The chain recombines TRBV7-2 with TRBJ2-3; unclear D gene. Germline V lookup: CDR1 SGHTA, CDR2 FQGNSA. CDR3 length equals 16 residues. With 1 base removed from V and 1 base from J, the gap between germline ends came to 12 bases. The CDR3 nucleotides read TGTGCCAGCAGCTTAGTGTCGACTCCCGGCACAGATACGCAGTATTTT. Its translation is CASSLVSTPGTDTQYF.